This T cell receptor (beta chain) was obtained from a study of blood T cell repertoires in COVID-19. The protocol was immunoSEQ multiplex PCR, while the TCRdb copy is restricted to in-frame clones and leaves out a portion. The sample consists of a few hundred thousand clones, 70% to 90% of them appearing once. This receptor was obtained from a woman aged 60-75 years who had recovered from COVID-19. The source material was PBMCs or T cells enriched from blood (not recorded which).

The CDR3 region is CASSLEGPNSPLHF. In DNA, the CDR3 is TGTGCCAGCAGTCTGGAGGGGCCTAATTCACCCCTCCACTTT. The chain recombines TRBV3-1 (or the pseudogene TRBV3-2) with TRBJ1-6, with D possibly being TRBD1 (5 bases). Trimming pared 6 bases from V and 6 bases from J, leaving 12 bases between. Germline CDR1 reads LGHDT; CDR2 reads YNNKEL (reference sequence). The CDR3 is 14 amino acids.